A single sample is the source of the 29 T cell receptor beta chains below, sequenced in a study of technical replicates of blood from several donors. Only in-frame clones appear in the TCRdb table, and some are missing; sequencing was by immunoSEQ multiplex PCR. This sample carries under 85,000 clones, around 97% of them seen once, and the ten largest clones take over 0.15%. Sequencing was performed on T cells isolated from PBMCs. These receptors originate from a human donor in good health.

This rearrangement joins TRBV5-4 to TRBJ2-5; possible D gene TRBD2, 5 bases. V lost 0 bases, J lost 3 bases, and 21 bases lay in between. This CDR3 region has 18 residues. The V gene's germline CDR1 is SGHNT and CDR2 YYREEE (reference sequence). The CDR3 bases are TGTGCCAGCAGCTTGGCGGGGTTAGTAGCCAACAAGAAAGAGACCCAGTACTTC. This codes for CASSLAGLVANKKETQYF. The complete variable domain, with remaining parts taken from reference TRBV5-4 and TRBJ2-5, reads ETGVTQSPTHLIKTRGQQVTLRCSSQSGHNTVSWYQQALGQGPQFIFQYYREEENGRGNFPPRFSGLQFPNYSSELNVNALELDDSALYLCASSLAGLVANKKETQYFGPGTRLLVL.

This clone appeared once. The gene calls are TRBV9 and TRBJ2-3; D ambiguous. The CDR3 has 15 amino acids. Germline V lookup: CDR1 SGDLS, CDR2 YYNGEE. Trimming removed 0 bases at V and 4 bases at J, with 12 bases between. This CDR3 is CASSVVASLADTQYF. DNA of the CDR3: TGTGCCAGCAGCGTAGTTGCTAGTTTGGCAGATACGCAGTATTTT. Using reference TRBV9 and TRBJ2-3 for the parts outside the CDR3, the full variable domain is DSGVTQTPKHLITATGQRVTLRCSPRSGDLSVYWYQQSLDQGLQFLIQYYNGEERAKGNILERFSAQQFPDLHSELNLSSLELGDSALYFCASSVVASLADTQYFGPGTRLTVL.

This sequence joins TRBV30 and TRBJ2-1, with a possible D match to TRBD1 (6 bases). The V end was cut by 3 bases, the J end by 0 bases, with 18 bases between. The germline V gene encodes CDR1 GTSNPN and CDR2 SVGIG (reference sequence). This CDR3 is 17 amino acids long. The CDR3 coding sequence is TGTGCCTGGAGGGGGACCCGGGACACGAGCTCCTACAATGAGCAGTTCTTC. It translates to CAWRGTRDTSSYNEQFF.

This chain links TRBV2 with TRBJ1-1; 8 bases agree with TRBD1. The CDR3 loop spans 11 amino acids. The germline gives CDR1 SNHLY, CDR2 FYNNEI. V was pared by 6 bases and J by 8 bases, with 2 bases of the junction left unmatched. DNA for the CDR3: TGTGCCAGCAGGACAGGGGTGGAAGCTTTCTTT. It specifies CASRTGVEAFF. Looking up the rest from reference TRBV2 and TRBJ1-1 gives the full variable domain: EPEVTQTPSHQVTQMGQEVILRCVPISNHLYFYWYRQILGQKVEFLVSFYNNEISEKSEIFDDQFSVERPDGSNFTLKIRSTKLEDSAMYFCASRTGVEAFFGQGTRLTVV.

CDR3 region: CASSFLAGRRAYEQYF. The CDR3 DNA reads as TGTGCCAGCAGTTTTCTAGCGGGACGACGAGCCTACGAGCAGTACTTC. The chain recombines TRBV28 with TRBJ2-7, with TRBD2 matching over 9 bases. The CDR3 spans 16 residues. The J segment lost 2 bases and the V segment lost 3 bases, leaving 8 bases of the junction unmatched. Per germline, CDR1 MDHEN and CDR2 SYDVKM.

The V and J genes are TRBV5-4 and TRBJ2-1; D possibly corresponds to TRBD2 (6 bases). The CDR3 totals 15 residues. The ends were cut back, 4 bases at V and 5 bases at J, with 16 bases in the middle. Germline assignment: CDR1 SGHNT and CDR2 YYREEE (reference sequence). The CDR3 DNA sequence: TGTGCCAGCAGCCGCGCTAGCGAGACTAACAATGAGCAGTTCTTC. Translating it yields CASSRASETNNEQFF.

The count of this clone is one. The chain links TRBV27 to TRBJ2-7; 7 bases align to TRBD2. Trimming removed 1 base from V and 2 bases from J; junction bases left unmatched: 5. CDR1 and CDR2 (germline): MNHEY, SMNVEV (reference sequence). CDR3 length: 15 residues. In DNA, the CDR3 is TGTGCCAGCAGTTTATTGGGGGACTATACCTACGAGCAGTACTTC. Encoded protein: CASSLLGDYTYEQYF.

A single count supports this clone. The J gene is TRBJ2-2, the V gene TRBV19; D uncertain. The germline CDR1 and CDR2 sequences are LNHDA and SQIVND (reference sequence). This CDR3 region has 14 residues. V was pared by 0 bases and J by 6 bases, with 8 bases between. The CDR3 nucleotides read TGTGCCAGTAGTATAGATCGCGGTGCCGGGGAGCTGTTTTTT. Protein sequence: CASSIDRGAGELFF.

The V call is TRBV28, the J call TRBJ1-2; perhaps TRBD1 as D (6 bases). Per the germline V gene, CDR1 is MDHEN and CDR2 is SYDVKM. CDR3 size: 14 residues. V lost 5 bases and J lost 8, with 18 bases in between. The CDR3 DNA is TGTGCCAGCAGTCCTCAGTACAGGGAGTTCGGCTACACCTTC. Residues: CASSPQYREFGYTF.

The chain links TRBV11-3 to TRBJ1-1; 7 positions match TRBD1. Per the germline V gene, CDR1 is SGHNT and CDR2 is YENEEA. The CDR3 runs 13 residues. The J segment lost 1 base and the V segment lost 5 bases, leaving 1 base of the junction unmatched. The CDR3 coding sequence is TGTGCCAGCAGCCGGGACAGGAACACTGAAGCTTTCTTT. This sequence encodes CASSRDRNTEAFF. Full variable domain (missing parts from reference TRBV11-3 and TRBJ1-1): EAGVVQSPRYKIIEKKQPVAFWCNPISGHNTLYWYLQNLGQGPELLIRYENEEAVDDSQLPKDRFSAERLKGVDSTLKIQPAELGDSAVYLCASSRDRNTEAFFGQGTRLTVV.

This clone appeared a single time. The chain links TRBV4-1 to TRBJ1-2; perhaps TRBD1 as D (6 bases). Trimming shortened V by 1 base and J by 3 bases, and 15 bases separated the two germline ends. The CDR3 contains 16 residues. Looked up from germline, CDR1 is MGHRA and CDR2 is YSYEKL. The CDR3 bases are TGCGCCAGCAGCCAAGCCAACAGGGTTGAGGACTATGGCTACACCTTC. Its protein product is CASSQANRVEDYGYTF.

The V gene is TRBV4-1, the J gene TRBJ2-4; 11 bases match TRBD2. Germline V gives CDR1 MGHRA, CDR2 YSYEKL. J gave up 2 bases and V 4 bases, and 7 bases lay outside the gene matches. The CDR3 runs to 17 residues. This CDR3 reads CASSLLLAGVTKNIQYF. The CDR3 nucleotides are TGCGCCAGCAGCCTCCTACTAGCGGGGGTTACCAAAAACATTCAGTACTTC.

The count of this clone is one. J is TRBJ1-2 and V is TRBV19; maybe TRBD1 (6 bases). Germline CDR1 is LNHDA and CDR2 is SQIVND (reference sequence). V was trimmed by 6 bases and J by 0 bases, leaving 11 bases between them. The CDR3 is 14 residues long. The CDR3 protein is CASSRTVTNYGYTF. In DNA, the CDR3 is TGTGCCAGTAGCCGGACAGTAACTAACTATGGCTACACCTTC. Variable domain in full (rest from reference TRBV19 and TRBJ1-2): DGGITQSPKYLFRKEGQNVTLSCEQNLNHDAMYWYRQDPGQGLRLIYYSQIVNDFQKGDIAEGYSVSREKKESFPLTVTSAQKNPTAFYLCASSRTVTNYGYTFGSGTRLTVV.

V usage is TRBV10-3 and J usage is TRBJ2-1; D is possibly TRBD1 (5 bases). V dropped 10 bases and J dropped 7 bases, with 11 bases sitting between them. Germline CDR1 is ENHRY and CDR2 is SYGVKD. The CDR3 is 11 amino acids. CDR3 sequence (DNA): TGTGCCACACTCCAGGGAAATGAGCAGTTCTTC. Translating gives CATLQGNEQFF.

This chain connects TRBV7-9 to TRBJ2-2; unclear D gene. V lost 6 bases, J lost 1 base, and 12 bases lay in between. Germline V gene sequence: CDR1 SEHNR, CDR2 FQNEAQ (reference sequence). The CDR3 is 15 residues long. In DNA form, the CDR3 reads TGTGCCAGCAGGGATACTACCTTGAACACCGGGGAGCTGTTTTTT. It yields the protein CASRDTTLNTGELFF. Complete variable domain (other parts from reference TRBV7-9 and TRBJ2-2): DTGVSQNPRHKITKRGQNVTFRCDPISEHNRLYWYRQTLGQGPEFLTYFQNEAQLEKSRLLSDRFSAERPKGSFSTLEIQRTEQGDSAMYLCASRDTTLNTGELFFGEGSRLTVL.

The chain recombines TRBV20-1 with TRBJ1-2; TRBD1 is a possible D gene (5 bases). This CDR3 is 11 amino acids long. CDR1 is DFQATT and CDR2 is SNEGSKA in the germline V gene (reference sequence). With 6 bases removed from V and 8 bases from J, the gap between germline ends came to 13 bases. The CDR3 DNA reads TGCAGTGCAACGGGACTACGGGGCTACACCTTC. Its protein is CSATGLRGYTF.

The chain couples TRBV5-1 to TRBJ2-3; D perhaps matches TRBD2 (6 bases). Germline CDR1 and CDR2: SGHRS and YFSETQ. CDR3 size: 14 residues. V was trimmed by 1 base and J by 1 base, leaving 7 bases between them. The CDR3 nucleotides read TGCGCCAGCAGCTTGAGGAGGGGCACAGATACGCAGTATTTT. This encodes CASSLRRGTDTQYF.

V and J are TRBV7-9 and TRBJ1-4; D remains ambiguous. V was clipped by 7 bases and J by 5 bases, with 17 bases between them. The CDR3 consists of 15 residues. The germline CDR1 and CDR2 sequences are SEHNR and FQNEAQ (reference sequence). CDR3 protein: CASTPPGGQNEKLFF. CDR3 DNA: TGTGCCAGCACCCCGCCGGGCGGGCAAAATGAAAAACTGTTTTTT.

The chain links TRBV21-1 to TRBJ2-6; TRBD1 reflects the table's D call only, with no check against the DNA. TRBV21-1 is described as a pseudogene. The CDR3 length is 18 residues. CDR3 in amino acids: CASSKEAGVRSGANVLTF. Written as DNA, the CDR3 is TGTGCCAGCAGCAAAGAGGCAGGGGTACGCTCTGGGGCCAACGTCCTGACTTTC.

The V and J genes are TRBV9 and TRBJ2-2, with TRBD2 identical over 9 bases. The V segment lost 5 bases and the J segment 1 base; nucleotides outside the gene matches: 6. CDR3 length: 16 amino acids. In germline, CDR1 is SGDLS, CDR2 YYNGEE. The CDR3 sequence: CASRGETSGNTGELFF. CDR3 bases: TGTGCCAGCAGAGGTGAGACTAGCGGGAACACCGGGGAGCTGTTTTTT. Supplemented by reference TRBV9 and TRBJ2-2, the full variable domain reads DSGVTQTPKHLITATGQRVTLRCSPRSGDLSVYWYQQSLDQGLQFLIQYYNGEERAKGNILERFSAQQFPDLHSELNLSSLELGDSALYFCASRGETSGNTGELFFGEGSRLTVL.

This clone was seen once. This chain joins TRBV5-5 and TRBJ1-5; 8 nucleotides match TRBD1. Trimming took 1 base from V and 4 from J; bases not matched to a gene: 1. Germline V lookup: CDR1 SGHKS, CDR2 YYEKEE (reference sequence). The CDR3 extends over 14 amino acids. CDR3 DNA: TGTGCCAGCAGCTTGAGGACAGGGAATCAGCCCCAGCATTTT. The encoded protein is CASSLRTGNQPQHF.

This chain joins TRBV7-9 and TRBJ1-6, with TRBD1 matching 12 bases. The V and J ends lost 5 bases and 1 base, in that order; junction bases with no gene match: 3. The CDR3 extends over 17 amino acids. The germline V gene has CDR1 SEHNR and CDR2 FQNEAQ (reference sequence). As DNA, the CDR3 is TGTGCCAGCAGCACGGGACAGGGGGCTTCCTATAATTCACCCCTCCACTTT. Protein product: CASSTGQGASYNSPLHF.

DNA of the CDR3: TGTGCCAGCAGCTTACGTGACAGCACCGGGGAGCTGTTTTTT. Residues: CASSLRDSTGELFF. The chain joins TRBV11-3 to TRBJ2-2; a weak D match, TRBD1 (5 bases). This CDR3 is 14 amino acids long. The ends were cut back, 2 bases at V and 4 bases at J, with 8 bases in the middle. CDR1 is SGHNT, CDR2 YENEEA, per germline.

V and J are TRBV20-1 and TRBJ2-5; D gene unclear. Trimming stripped 3 bases from V and 4 bases from J, with 6 bases between. This CDR3 contains 11 residues. Germline-derived CDR1 and CDR2 are DFQATT and SNEGSKA (reference sequence). The CDR3 here is CSARAPETQYF. For the CDR3, the DNA is TGCAGTGCTAGGGCTCCAGAGACCCAGTACTTC.

This rearrangement joins TRBV2 to TRBJ1-1; D is unresolved. This CDR3 is built from 14 residues. V shed 2 bases and J shed 3 bases, with 10 bases lying between them. CDR1 is SNHLY, CDR2 FYNNEI, per germline. CDR3 sequence (DNA): TGTGCCAGCAGTGAATGGGCGAGGGACACTGAAGCTTTCTTT. This sequence encodes CASSEWARDTEAFF.

This chain uses TRBV5-4 with TRBJ2-5, with 8 bases identical to TRBD2. In germline, CDR1 is SGHNT, CDR2 YYREEE (reference sequence). CDR3 length equals 15 residues. J was trimmed by 0 bases and V by 4 bases; bases with no gene match: 5. This CDR3 is CASSTYGRDQETQYF. CDR3 coding DNA: TGTGCCAGCAGCACTTACGGGAGGGACCAAGAGACCCAGTACTTC. The full variable domain, rest sourced from reference TRBV5-4 and TRBJ2-5, is ETGVTQSPTHLIKTRGQQVTLRCSSQSGHNTVSWYQQALGQGPQFIFQYYREEENGRGNFPPRFSGLQFPNYSSELNVNALELDDSALYLCASSTYGRDQETQYFGPGTRLLVL.

V gene TRBV10-1 combines with J gene TRBJ2-1; the match to TRBD2 covers 9 bases. Losses at the gene ends were 1 base for V and 10 bases for J; bases not matched to a gene: 5. Germline V gene data show CDR1 as WNHNN and CDR2 as SYGVQD (reference sequence). The CDR3 totals 14 residues. The chain's CDR3 is CASSEWREGREQFF. CDR3 DNA sequence: TGCGCCAGCAGTGAGTGGCGGGAGGGCCGGGAGCAGTTCTTC.

The chain joins TRBV7-4 to TRBJ1-2; 9 positions match TRBD1. V trimming: 7 bases; J trimming: 6 bases; junction bases outside the gene matches: 9. The CDR3 has 14 amino acids. Germline V lookup: CDR1 SGHVT, CDR2 SQSDAQ. CDR3 nucleotide sequence: TGTGCCAGCATTTTACCGGGACAGGGAAATGGCTACACCTTC. It encodes CASILPGQGNGYTF. Full variable domain (outside the CDR3, taken from reference TRBV7-4 and TRBJ1-2): GAGVSQSPRYKVAKRGRDVALRCDSISGHVTLYWYRQTLGQGSEVLTYSQSDAQRDKSGRPSGRFSAERPERSVSTLKIQRTEQGDSAVYLCASILPGQGNGYTFGSGTRLTVV.

The V and J genes are TRBV28 and TRBJ2-1, with D possibly being TRBD2 (5 bases). Germline V gene lookup returns CDR1 MDHEN and CDR2 SYDVKM. Trimming took 5 bases from V and 8 from J, leaving 22 bases between them. This CDR3 contains 16 residues. The CDR3 region is CASSPSGVRASDEQFF. The DNA of the CDR3 is TGTGCCAGCAGTCCCTCCGGGGTCCGGGCGTCGGATGAGCAGTTCTTC. Looking up the rest from reference TRBV28 and TRBJ2-1 gives the full variable domain: DVKVTQSSRYLVKRTGEKVFLECVQDMDHENMFWYRQDPGLGLRLIYFSYDVKMKEKGDIPEGYSVSREKKERFSLILESASTNQTSMYLCASSPSGVRASDEQFFGPGTRLTVL.